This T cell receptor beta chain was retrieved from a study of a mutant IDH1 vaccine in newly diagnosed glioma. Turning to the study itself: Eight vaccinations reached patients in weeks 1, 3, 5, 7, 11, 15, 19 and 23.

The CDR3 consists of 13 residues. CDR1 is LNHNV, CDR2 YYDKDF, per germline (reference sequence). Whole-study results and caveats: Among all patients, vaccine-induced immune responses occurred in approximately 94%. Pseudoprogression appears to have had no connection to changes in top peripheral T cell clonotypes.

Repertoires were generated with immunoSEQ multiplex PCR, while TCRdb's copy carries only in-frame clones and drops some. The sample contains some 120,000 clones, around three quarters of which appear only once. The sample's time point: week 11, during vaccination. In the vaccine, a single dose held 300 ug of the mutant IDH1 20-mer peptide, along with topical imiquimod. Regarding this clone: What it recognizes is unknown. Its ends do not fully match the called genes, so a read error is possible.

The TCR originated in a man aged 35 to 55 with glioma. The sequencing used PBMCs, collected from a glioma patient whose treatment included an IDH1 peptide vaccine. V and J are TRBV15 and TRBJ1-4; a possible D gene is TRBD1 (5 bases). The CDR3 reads CATSRGRSGTGVF. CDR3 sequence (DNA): TGTGCCACCAGCAGAGGTCGTTCCGGGACCGGAGTTTTT.